This T cell receptor (beta chain) was observed in a study of shared clonotypes between healthy human individuals. In the study overall: Each donor had three CD4 naive, three CD4 memory, two CD8 naive and one CD8 memory plate.

The study's findings and limits: Sequencing of the sorted subsets was shown by rarefaction to be incomplete despite large depth. Between several donors, naive CD4 clonotypes were shared at a level of around 4.8%.

The V end lost 4 bases, the J end lost 1 base, and 15 bases lay between the germline ends. The CDR3 loop spans 15 amino acids. Germline V gene data show CDR1 as SGHRS and CDR2 as YFSETQ. Libraries were prepared by immunoSEQ multiplex PCR; TCRdb keeps only in-frame clonotypes and omits some of them. The data show 2,500,000 or so clones, with roughly 92% seen just once and about 0.13% held by the top ten. As regards this clone: Its antigen is as yet unknown.

This TCR derives from a young man in good health. The sequenced sample consisted of naive CD4+ T cells sorted from blood. Subset of the sample: CD45RA+ positively selected. The J gene is TRBJ2-7, the V gene TRBV5-1, with D tentatively TRBD2 (6 bases). The CDR3 here is CASSPDYPISYEQYF. The CDR3, as DNA: TGCGCCAGCAGCCCGGACTACCCAATTTCCTACGAGCAGTACTTC.